This is a list of T cell receptor beta chains from one sample in a study of patients and donors after allogeneic stem cell transplantation. TCRdb re-called the RT-PCR reads with MiXCR, one entry per CDR3 protein. The sample has roughly 880,000 distinct CDR3 sequences, roughly 18% seen once. The sample was blood, either unsorted or a sorted T cell fraction (not recorded which). The receptors shown here come from a human donor who was either an allogeneic HSCT recipient or a stem cell or donor lymphocyte infusion donor (not recorded which). It is not recorded whose cells these are; they may come from a transplant donor. Both conserved end residues are part of each CDR3. Each record gives: V gene, D gene, clone size, J gene, CDR3 protein, CDR3 DNA. D genes are given only for firm matches. A row's size may be missing; if present it is once, few, many or a size class.

TRBV27	.	.	TRBJ1-6	CASSSELGSPLHF	TGTGCCAGCAGTTCCGAGTTGGGTTCACCCCTCCACTTT
TRBV6-1	.	.	TRBJ2-7	CASSPRWDGNEQYF	TGTGCCAGCAGTCCCCGCTGGGACGGAAACGAGCAGTACTTC
TRBV29-1	TRBD2	.	TRBJ2-1	CSAMTSGRRSEQFF	TGCAGCGCCATGACTAGCGGGAGAAGAAGTGAGCAGTTCTTC
TRBV9	.	few	TRBJ1-2	CASSVGVRYGYTF	TGTGCCAGCAGCGTAGGGGTTAGGTATGGCTACACCTTC
TRBV12-3/TRBV12-4	.	few	TRBJ1-3	CASSFGGSRSGNTIYF	TGTGCCAGCAGTTTCGGTGGCAGTAGGTCTGGAAACACCATATATTTT
TRBV29-1	.	few	TRBJ2-7	CSVEGRVDEQYF	TGCAGCGTTGAGGGCAGGGTGGACGAGCAGTACTTC
TRBV30	.	.	TRBJ2-5	CAWRSEETQYF	TGTGCCTGGAGAAGTGAAGAGACCCAGTACTTC
TRBV20-1	.	few	TRBJ2-3	CSVSRATDTQYF	TGCAGTGTCAGCAGGGCCACAGATACGCAGTATTTT
TRBV7-9	.	.	TRBJ1-6	CASSPGSGNSPLHF	TGTGCCAGCAGTCCAGGATCAGGGAATTCACCCCTCCACTTT
TRBV29-1	.	.	TRBJ1-1	CSVYHTEAFF	TGCAGCGTTTACCACACTGAAGCTTTCTTT
TRBV12-3/TRBV12-4	TRBD2	few	TRBJ2-4	CASSSYFGAIRTRNIQYF	TGTGCCAGCAGTTCTTATTTTGGGGCAATTCGGACTAGGAACATTCAGTACTTC
TRBV11-1	TRBD2	few	TRBJ2-3	CASSLAAGGGTDTQYF	TGTGCCAGCAGCTTAGCGGCGGGAGGAGGGACAGATACGCAGTATTTT
TRBV5-1	TRBD1	few	TRBJ2-5	CASIEQGARETQYF	TGCGCCAGTATAGAACAGGGGGCGCGGGAGACCCAGTACTTC
TRBV7-9	TRBD1	.	TRBJ1-5	CASSSDRVTGQPQHF	TGTGCCAGCAGCAGCGACAGGGTCACTGGACAGCCCCAGCATTTT
TRBV7-9	.	few	TRBJ1-2	CASSSETGQANYGYTF	TGTGCCAGCAGCTCCGAGACGGGGCAAGCTAACTATGGCTACACCTTC
TRBV7-8	.	.	TRBJ1-4	CASSPNRDRNEKLFF	TGTGCCAGCAGCCCCAACCGGGACCGAAATGAAAAACTGTTTTTT
TRBV7-2	.	few	TRBJ1-5	CASSLNRINQPQHF	TGTGCCAGCAGCTTAAACAGAATTAATCAGCCCCAGCATTTT
TRBV20-1	TRBD2	.	TRBJ2-2	CSARFRLAGTGELFF	TGCAGTGCTAGGTTTAGGCTAGCGGGCACCGGGGAGCTGTTTTTT
TRBV30	.	.	TRBJ2-1	CAWSVPGAIYNEQFF	TGTGCCTGGAGTGTACCAGGGGCGATCTACAATGAGCAGTTCTTC
TRBV10-3	.	.	TRBJ2-3	CAISDPSGRTDTQYF	TGTGCCATCAGTGATCCCTCGGGGAGGACGGATACGCAGTATTTT
TRBV7-9	.	.	TRBJ2-1	CASSPLRVNQFF	TGTGCCAGCAGCCCACTCAGGGTTAACCAGTTCTTC
TRBV12-3/TRBV12-4	.	.	TRBJ1-4	CASHLLGEKLFF	TGTGCCAGCCACCTTTTGGGGGAAAAACTGTTTTTT
TRBV7-2	.	few	TRBJ1-3	CASERTGFSGNTIYF	TGTGCCAGCGAACGGACGGGTTTCTCTGGAAACACCATATATTTT
TRBV7-3	.	few	TRBJ2-3	CASSLEFGGSTDTQYF	TGTGCCAGCAGCTTAGAGTTCGGGGGTAGCACAGATACGCAGTATTTT
TRBV14	TRBD1	few	TRBJ1-2	CASSFRGREAGYTF	TGTGCCAGCAGCTTCAGGGGGCGCGAAGCTGGCTACACCTTC
TRBV5-1	.	.	TRBJ2-1	CASSLGRILYNEQFF	TGCGCCAGCAGCTTGGGCCGGATCCTATACAATGAGCAGTTCTTC
TRBV20-1	.	.	TRBJ1-6	CSARLTGSSYNSPLHF	TGCAGTGCTAGACTAACAGGAAGCTCCTATAATTCACCCCTCCACTTT
TRBV4-3	TRBD2	.	TRBJ2-2	CASSREGLNTGELFF	TGCGCCAGCAGCCGGGAGGGGTTGAACACCGGGGAGCTGTTTTTT
TRBV2	.	.	TRBJ2-1	CASSGTRSPHNEQFF	TGTGCCAGCAGTGGAACTCGGAGCCCGCACAATGAGCAGTTCTTC
TRBV20-1	.	many	TRBJ2-7	CSAGTPEATGAYEQYF	TGCAGTGCTGGTACCCCCGAGGCCACTGGAGCCTACGAGCAGTACTTC
TRBV12-3/TRBV12-4	.	.	TRBJ1-2	CASSLRRTGVEGYTF	TGTGCCAGCAGCCTAAGAAGAACTGGTGTAGAGGGCTACACCTTC
TRBV10-3	TRBD2	few	TRBJ2-7	CAISDYSGSGSDEQYF	TGTGCCATCAGTGATTATTCGGGTAGCGGGAGCGACGAGCAGTACTTC
TRBV7-9	TRBD2	.	TRBJ2-5	CASSLGGRGGEETQYF	TGTGCCAGCAGCTTAGGAGGACGGGGGGGAGAAGAGACCCAGTACTTC
TRBV20-1	TRBD2	once	TRBJ2-5	CSASEPGLAVKETQYF	TGCAGTGCTAGTGAACCGGGACTAGCTGTCAAAGAGACCCAGTACTTC
TRBV7-2	.	.	TRBJ1-1	CASSPTRVAEAFF	TGTGCCAGCAGCCCCACGAGGGTCGCTGAAGCTTTCTTT
TRBV4-3	.	.	TRBJ1-4	CASSQDPGGRNEKLFF	TGCGCCAGCAGCCAAGACCCCGGGGGCCGCAATGAAAAACTGTTTTTT
TRBV20-1	.	.	TRBJ2-1	CSGRRGAYNEQFF	TGCAGTGGGAGAAGAGGGGCCTACAATGAGCAGTTCTTC
TRBV7-2	.	few	TRBJ2-1	CASSLQVEEQFF	TGTGCCAGCAGCCTACAGGTTGAGGAGCAGTTCTTC
TRBV5-6	TRBD2	many	TRBJ2-7	CASSLGTSVDEQYF	TGTGCCAGCAGCTTGGGGACTAGCGTTGACGAGCAGTACTTC
TRBV3-1	TRBD1	few	TRBJ2-7	CASSQGDRVSYEQYF	TGTGCCAGCAGCCAAGGCGACAGGGTCTCCTACGAGCAGTACTTC
TRBV20-1	.	.	TRBJ2-7	CSAIAPRDEQYF	TGCAGTGCTATCGCCCCCAGGGACGAGCAGTACTTC
TRBV30	.	.	TRBJ2-2	CAWSVGTATGELFF	TGTGCCTGGAGTGTAGGGACGGCCACCGGGGAGCTGTTTTTT
TRBV11-2	TRBD2	few	TRBJ2-1	CASSSQEVAGGSYNEQFF	TGTGCCAGCAGCTCCCAGGAGGTAGCGGGGGGTAGCTACAATGAGCAGTTCTTC
TRBV30	TRBD1	.	TRBJ1-1	CAWTGQGEAFF	TGTGCCTGGACCGGACAGGGGGAAGCTTTCTTT
TRBV5-1	TRBD1	few	TRBJ2-7	CASKNGQGYREQYF	TGCGCCAGCAAAAATGGACAGGGGTATCGCGAGCAGTACTTC
TRBV5-1	.	few	TRBJ2-1	CASRGVLAKYEQFF	TGCGCCAGCAGAGGAGTTCTGGCTAAATATGAGCAGTTCTTC
TRBV12-3/TRBV12-4	.	few	TRBJ2-7	CASSQRGNEQYF	TGTGCCAGCAGCCAACGGGGGAACGAGCAGTACTTC
TRBV10-3	.	.	TRBJ2-1	CAISLQGFDNEQFF	TGTGCCATCAGTCTTCAGGGCTTCGACAATGAGCAGTTCTTC
TRBV29-1	.	.	TRBJ1-6	CSVGFGAGSPLHF	TGCAGCGTTGGGTTCGGGGCAGGGTCACCCCTCCACTTT
TRBV7-9	TRBD2	.	TRBJ2-7	CASSLTLAERYEQYF	TGTGCCAGCAGCTTAACGCTAGCGGAACGCTACGAGCAGTACTTC
TRBV12-3/TRBV12-4	.	.	TRBJ1-2	CASSLKSSGYTF	TGTGCCAGCAGTTTGAAGTCGAGTGGCTACACCTTC
TRBV12-3/TRBV12-4	.	.	TRBJ1-1	CASSFRGSDTEAFF	TGTGCCAGCAGTTTTCGGGGCTCGGACACTGAAGCTTTCTTT
TRBV6-1	TRBD1	.	TRBJ1-4	CASSRPRGQATNEKLFF	TGTGCCAGCAGTCGACCCAGGGGGCAAGCAACTAATGAAAAACTGTTTTTT
TRBV7-9	TRBD1	few	TRBJ1-6	CASSWGQGGSPLHF	TGTGCCAGCAGCTGGGGACAGGGGGGCTCACCCCTCCACTTT
TRBV4-1	.	few	TRBJ1-1	CASSQVAVPNTEAFF	TGCGCCAGCAGCCAAGTGGCAGTCCCGAACACTGAAGCTTTCTTT
TRBV30	.	.	TRBJ1-1	CAWAPGRINTEAFF	TGTGCCTGGGCCCCGGGAAGAATCAACACTGAAGCTTTCTTT
TRBV9	.	many	TRBJ2-1	CASSVAWDLNNEQFF	TGTGCCAGCAGCGTAGCTTGGGATCTGAACAATGAGCAGTTCTTC
TRBV27	TRBD2	.	TRBJ2-7	CASSLGTSGSINEQYF	TGTGCCAGCAGTTTAGGGACTAGCGGGAGTATCAACGAGCAGTACTTC
TRBV21-1	.	few	TRBJ1-2	CASSKARTGNGYTF	TGTGCCAGCAGCAAAGCGAGGACAGGGAATGGCTACACCTTC